These 19 T cell receptor beta chains were all obtained from the same sample, sequenced in a study of CD8 T cells in Susac syndrome. RNA amounts of roughly 0.45 to 1 ug underwent reverse transcription with random hexamers. TCRdb re-called the immunoSEQ multiplex PCR reads with MiXCR, one entry per CDR3 protein. The sample lists 160,000 or so distinct CDR3 sequences, less than 95% occurring once. The sample taken for sequencing was CD4+ T cells from PBMCs. The source of these receptors is a human donor with multiple sclerosis.

V is TRBV11-2 and J is TRBJ2-1; 11 positions agree with TRBD2. Germline V gives CDR1 SGHAT, CDR2 FQNNGV. This CDR3 comprises 16 residues. V dropped 5 bases and J dropped 8; count of bases not matched to a gene: 11. CDR3 nucleotide sequence: TGTGCCAGCAGCGTGAGGGTAATAGCGGGAGGGCATGAGCAGTTCTTC. Its protein is CASSVRVIAGGHEQFF.

V gene TRBV5-4 combines with J gene TRBJ2-5; maybe TRBD1 (5 bases). CDR3 length: 14 amino acids. Germline CDR1 SGHNT, CDR2 YYREEE (reference sequence). Trimming removed 1 base at V and 2 bases at J, with 9 bases between. CDR3 residues: CASSLLTVQETQYF. The CDR3 region has the DNA TGTGCCAGCAGCTTGCTGACAGTTCAAGAGACCCAGTACTTC.

The genes are TRBV30 and TRBJ2-1, with D perhaps matching TRBD2 (6 bases). This CDR3 region has 12 residues. V gave up 6 bases and J gave up 4 bases, with 10 bases separating them. The germline CDR1 and CDR2 sequences are GTSNPN and SVGIG (reference sequence). CDR3 loop: CACLAGYNEQFF. In DNA form, the CDR3 reads TGTGCCTGCCTGGCGGGATACAATGAGCAGTTCTTC.

The V gene is TRBV20-1, the J gene TRBJ2-3; D is unclear. The V gene lost 1 base and the J gene lost 5 bases, with 10 bases spanning the gap. The CDR3 covers 13 residues. In germline, CDR1 is DFQATT, CDR2 SNEGSKA (reference sequence). CDR3 sequence reads: CSARVRYKDTQYF. CDR3 in DNA: TGCAGTGCTAGAGTTCGGTATAAAGATACGCAGTATTTT.

This clonotype has just one count. The chain employs TRBV18 and TRBJ2-2; the D gene is possibly TRBD2 (5 bases). V lost 0 bases, J lost 6 bases, and 14 bases lay in between. The CDR3 extends over 16 amino acids. The germline V gene has CDR1 KGHSH and CDR2 LQKENI. The CDR3: CASSPPGRGEAGELFF. The CDR3 nucleotides are TGTGCCAGCTCACCACCTGGACGGGGTGAAGCCGGGGAGCTGTTTTTT.

This chain joins TRBV6-2 or TRBV6-3 and TRBJ2-3, with 8 bases fitting TRBD2. This CDR3 comprises 15 residues. Germline V CDR1 and CDR2: MNHEY, SVGEGT. The V gene end was trimmed by 2 bases and the J gene end by 5 bases; junction bases not matched to a gene: 6. CDR3 sequence reads: CASSYPGLEVDTQYF. The CDR3 nucleotides read TGTGCCAGCAGTTACCCGGGACTAGAAGTAGATACGCAGTATTTT.

CDR3 protein: CSVSGTGNEKLFF. In DNA form, the CDR3 reads TGCAGCGTCTCCGGGACAGGAAATGAAAAACTGTTTTTT. The chain has TRBV29-1 and TRBJ1-4; 8 bases line up with TRBD1. This CDR3 contains 13 residues. Germline assignment: CDR1 SQVTM and CDR2 ANQGSEA. Germline trimming cut 6 bases from V and 5 bases from J; bases unmatched to any gene: 5.

The rearrangement links TRBV5-6 to TRBJ1-5; 10 nucleotides align to TRBD1. Trimming removed 7 bases from V and 5 bases from J; junction bases left unmatched: 9. Germline CDR1 SGHDT, CDR2 YYEEEE. The CDR3 length is 15 residues. The CDR3 DNA sequence: TGTGCCAGCGCGCGGCGAGACAGGGGGCATCAGCCCCAGCATTTT. As protein: CASARRDRGHQPQHF.

The chain links TRBV27 to TRBJ2-7; 11 bases map to TRBD1. J lost 2 bases, V lost 2 bases, and 2 bases had no gene match. CDR1 and CDR2 from the germline V gene are MNHEY and SMNVEV (reference sequence). This CDR3 comprises 15 residues. The CDR3 spells CASSLKGQGAYEQYF. The CDR3 DNA follows: TGTGCCAGCAGTTTAAAGGGACAGGGGGCCTACGAGCAGTACTTC.

CDR3: CASSPRQYGNTIYF. Written as DNA, the CDR3 is TGCGCCAGCAGCCCTCGACAATACGGAAACACCATATATTTT. This sequence joins TRBV4-3 and TRBJ1-3, with D unclear. V gave up 4 bases and J gave up 4 bases, with 11 bases separating them. CDR3 length equals 14 residues. The germline gives CDR1 LGHNA, CDR2 YSLEER.

This chain joins TRBV20-1 and TRBJ2-4; 8 bases fit TRBD2. Trimming cost V 3 bases and J 6 bases; bases outside gene matches: 7. The CDR3 has 14 residues. Germline lookup yields CDR1 DFQATT and CDR2 SNEGSKA (reference sequence). In DNA, the CDR3 is TGCAGTGCTAGCCTCCCTAGCGGGTCAAACATTCAGTACTTC. It codes for CSASLPSGSNIQYF.

This chain uses TRBV30 with TRBJ2-7, with D unresolved. The CDR3 has 13 amino acids. Germline assignment: CDR1 GTSNPN and CDR2 SVGIG (reference sequence). The germline V and J ends were trimmed by 4 bases and 4 bases, with 14 bases remaining between them. CDR3 nucleotide sequence: TGTGCCTGGAAGTCAATTTTATTTTACGAGCAGTACTTC. Protein: CAWKSILFYEQYF.

This chain uses TRBV7-9 with TRBJ1-2; a possible D gene is TRBD1 (5 bases). Trimming pared 1 base from V and 4 bases from J, leaving 7 bases between. Germline loops: CDR1 SEHNR, CDR2 FQNEAQ (reference sequence). The CDR3 runs 13 residues. CDR3 in DNA: TGTGCCAGCAGCTTAGGGGGGACCTATGGCTACACCTTC. This translates into CASSLGGTYGYTF.

The chain joins TRBV20-1 to TRBJ2-1, with TRBD2 matching 10 bases. The CDR3 covers 15 residues. Germline V gene data show CDR1 as DFQATT and CDR2 as SNEGSKA (reference sequence). Trimming took 3 bases from V and 8 from J; bases not matched to a gene: 10. The CDR3: CSARLASGSGDEQFF. CDR3 nucleotide sequence: TGCAGTGCTAGGTTGGCTAGCGGGAGTGGCGATGAGCAGTTCTTC.

The chain is built from TRBV5-4 and TRBJ2-2, with 8 nucleotides matching TRBD2. CDR1 and CDR2 from the germline V gene are SGHNT and YYREEE (reference sequence). CDR3 length: 14 residues. Unmatched junction bases numbered 1, after V lost 2 bases and J lost 4 bases. CDR3 amino acids: CASSFRGGTGELFF. DNA of the CDR3: TGTGCCAGCAGCTTCCGGGGGGGCACCGGGGAGCTGTTTTTT.

The chain recombines TRBV29-1 with TRBJ2-3; TRBD1 aligns across 7 bases. Per the germline V gene, CDR1 is SQVTM and CDR2 is ANQGSEA. The V segment lost 3 bases and the J segment 3 bases; nucleotides outside the gene matches: 3. This CDR3 is built from 13 residues. The CDR3 sequence is CSVEARGTDTQYF. The DNA of the CDR3 is TGCAGCGTTGAGGCCAGGGGGACAGATACGCAGTATTTT.

The chain carries TRBV6-6 and TRBJ2-2, with TRBD1 identical over 7 bases. CDR1 is MNHNY, CDR2 SVGAGI, per germline (reference sequence). The CDR3 has 16 amino acids. J lost 3 bases, V lost 7 bases, and 11 bases had no gene match. The CDR3 protein is CASTLTGNADTGELFF. The CDR3 nucleotides read TGTGCCAGCACCCTGACAGGGAATGCGGACACCGGGGAGCTGTTTTTT.

This chain joins TRBV4-1 and TRBJ2-3, with TRBD2 matching over 12 bases. The CDR3 extends over 18 amino acids. In germline, CDR1 is MGHRA, CDR2 YSYEKL. The J segment lost 4 bases and the V segment lost 0 bases, leaving 8 bases of the junction unmatched. The CDR3 DNA is TGCGCCAGCAGCCAAGAAGCCGCTAGCGGGAGGGCCGCAGATACGCAGTATTTT. Encoded protein: CASSQEAASGRAADTQYF.

V usage is TRBV12-3 or TRBV12-4 and J usage is TRBJ1-1; D gene ambiguous. The CDR3 runs 12 residues. V was cut by 2 bases and J by 8 bases, with 9 bases left in between. DNA of the CDR3: TGTGCCAGCAGTTTATCGGCCGCCGAAGCTTTCTTT. Its protein is CASSLSAAEAFF.